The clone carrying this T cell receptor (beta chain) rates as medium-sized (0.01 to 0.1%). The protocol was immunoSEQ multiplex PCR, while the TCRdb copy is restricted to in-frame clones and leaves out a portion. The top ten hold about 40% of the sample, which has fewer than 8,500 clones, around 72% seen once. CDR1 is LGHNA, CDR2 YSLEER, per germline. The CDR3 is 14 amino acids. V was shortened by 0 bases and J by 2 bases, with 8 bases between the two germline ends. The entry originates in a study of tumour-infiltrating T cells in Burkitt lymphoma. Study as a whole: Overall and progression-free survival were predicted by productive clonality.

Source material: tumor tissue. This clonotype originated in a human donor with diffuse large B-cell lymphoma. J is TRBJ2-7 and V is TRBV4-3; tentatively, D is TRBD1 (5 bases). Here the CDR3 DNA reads TGCGCCAGCAGCCAAGACCAGGGAACCTACGAGCAGTACTTC. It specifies CASSQDQGTYEQYF.